This TCR beta chain was sequenced during a study of T cell responses to AZD1222 COVID-19 vaccine (dated by TCRdb to the early 2020s). With respect to the entire study: AZD1222 recipients with second doses at about 4 weeks or about 12 weeks were pooled, because spike-specific TCR depth and breadth did not differ between schedules. TCR sequencing was performed for more than 230 trial participants, of whom roughly 200 were given two doses of AZD1222 and about 25 were given two doses of MenACWY control vaccine. Trial participants were enrolled by age into 18-55, 56-69 and 70-plus year subgroups, with around 140, 26 and 57 TCR-sequenced participants respectively.

CDR3 length: 13 amino acids, cysteine to phenylalanine. The only DNA kept is the CDR3, 39 bases in frame from the first base. V is shortened by 6 bases, J by 4 bases, and the region joining them spans 10 bases. CDR1 and CDR2 are read off the germline V gene (reference sequence) as MNHEY and SMNVEV. The CDR3 regions of human TCRbeta chains were subjected to immunosequencing. Turning to the authors' computational methods: Repertoire TCRs were checked for matches against a reference library of SARS-CoV-2-specific TCRs that had been generated using the MIRA antigen-specificity platform. Breadth meant the fraction of unique TCRs that were SARS-CoV-2-associated, whereas depth meant the fraction of total T cells that were SARS-CoV-2-associated. Each spike-specific TCR was assigned to its reactive spike region and to a CD4 or CD8 class using the MIRA data. Log10-transformed breadth and depth values were compared by one-way ANOVA with Sidak's multiple comparisons tests. TCRdb's version of the immuneACCESS table is confined to in-frame rearrangements and falls short of the full clone set. An unresolved V gene accounts for under half of the shortfall where checked; the remainder is of unknown origin. V and J calls and clone size are those listed in that table; D and trimming were worked out from the DNA. Present in this sample are approximately 60,000 clones, over 60% of which were seen just once. The ten largest make up around 15% of the sample.

The sample's time point label, decoded: baseline before first vaccination. Vaccinee samples were obtained from the UK trials COV001 and COV002, which included a single-blind randomized controlled phase 2/3 trial of AZD1222 (ChAdOx1 nCoV-19) in healthy adults. For TCRbeta chain sequencing, PBMC samples from trial participants were taken at day 0 and at day 28 after the second dose. Results and caveats for the whole study, not just this receptor: The whole spike protein was spanned by vaccine-associated CD4 TCRs, and dominant responses were seen in regions 160-218 and 743-854. Conclusions about previously exposed vaccinees are limited, since just five or six AZD1222 recipients were seropositive for SARS-CoV-2 at baseline. Reportedly, close to half of the unique spike-specific TCRs recognized epitopes lying outside the regions that are mutated in the B.1.351 and B.1.1.7 variants. After two AZD1222 doses, spike-specific TCR breadth and depth were significantly higher than at day 0 and than in MenACWY recipients. The 56-69-year group was small, and its depth increase did not reach significance, likely because of low power. Most participants were white British and females outnumbered males, and the authors suggested that clonal diversity may have been underestimated. Because no day 14 peak-response samples were available, the repertoires could be characterized only after the peak T cell response.

A note on this clone: The specificity of this receptor is unknown. Base qualities are missing; no much larger clone stands one base away.

The sequence was obtained from an adult in good health. Sequencing was performed on peripheral blood, taken on day 0 of AZD1222 vaccination. The chain employs TRBV27 and TRBJ1-5, with TRBD1 perhaps the D gene, on 5 matching bases. The CDR3 sequence is CASRRGGNQPQHF. The nucleotide sequence reads TGTGCCAGCAGGAGGGGTGGGAATCAGCCCCAGCATTTT.